The T cell receptor beta chain described here comes from a study of identical twins. TCRdb reprocessed the 5' RACE reads via MiXCR and lists one record per CDR3 protein. Here the sample spans some 1,700,000 distinct CDR3 sequences, under 35% being singletons. Germline loops: CDR1 LGHNA, CDR2 YNFKEQ. Trimming stripped 5 bases from V and 2 bases from J, with 13 bases between. The CDR3 contains 15 residues. In its sample, this clonotype was seen a few times. This receptor was taken from a newborn girl in good health. Sequenced: cord blood. The chain carries TRBV4-2 and TRBJ2-4, with D perhaps matching TRBD2 (6 bases). The CDR3 loop reads CASSSTSSSKNIQYF. CDR3 nucleotide sequence: TGTGCCAGCAGCTCCACTAGCTCGTCCAAAAACATTCAGTACTTC.